Listed here are 24 T cell receptor beta chains from one sample, sequenced in a study of T cell responses to AZD1222 COVID-19 vaccine. Here immunoSEQ multiplex PCR was the method, and the copy in TCRdb shows in-frame clones only, minus some. The sample records approximately 130,000 clones, 93% being singletons. This specimen was peripheral blood, taken on day 0 of AZD1222 vaccination. The source is an adult in good health.

The gene calls are TRBV4-1 and TRBJ1-5; no definite D call. The germline V and J ends were trimmed by 3 bases and 7 bases, with 10 bases remaining between them. The CDR3 runs to 13 residues. In germline, CDR1 is MGHRA, CDR2 YSYEKL. CDR3 amino acids: CASSHPGMQPQHF. CDR3 nucleotides: TGCGCCAGCAGCCACCCTGGGATGCAGCCCCAGCATTTT.

This clone was recorded once. The chain couples TRBV10-2 to TRBJ2-5; 10 positions match TRBD2. CDR3 length: 15 amino acids. The junction had 4 bases not matched to a gene; V was cut back by 3 bases and J by 3 bases. CDR1 and CDR2 from the germline V gene are WSHSY and SAAADI. The CDR3 reads CASSDRLAGEETQYF. CDR3 nucleotides: TGCGCCAGCAGTGACCGGCTAGCGGGGGAAGAGACCCAGTACTTC.

The J gene is TRBJ2-7, the V gene TRBV18; TRBD2 is a possible D gene (5 bases). The CDR3 runs 14 residues. Trimming left V 5 bases short and J 6 bases short, with 17 bases between. Per the germline V gene, CDR1 is KGHSH and CDR2 is LQKENI. Written as DNA, the CDR3 is TGTGCCAGCTCAACGGGCGCAGTGGGGAGCGAGCAGTACTTC. It translates to CASSTGAVGSEQYF.

The rearrangement links TRBV19 to TRBJ2-2; no clear D. The V end lost 3 bases, the J end lost 3 bases, and 11 bases lay between the germline ends. CDR3 length: 15 residues. Germline V lookup: CDR1 LNHDA, CDR2 SQIVND (reference sequence). CDR3 DNA sequence: TGTGCCAGTAGTATCGTAGGGCGCCACACCGGGGAGCTGTTTTTT. Translating it yields CASSIVGRHTGELFF.

The chain carries TRBV10-3 and TRBJ2-3, with TRBD2 identical over 9 bases. The germline V gene has CDR1 ENHRY and CDR2 SYGVKD. This CDR3 has 14 residues. Trimming at V came to 10 bases and at J to 2 bases, leaving 7 bases not matched to a gene. In DNA form, the CDR3 reads TGTGCCACGGGACTAGCTGGCAACACAGATACGCAGTATTTT. Its translation is CATGLAGNTDTQYF.

This clone was detected only a few times. The chain has TRBV2 and TRBJ1-5, with a tentative D call TRBD1 (6 bases). This CDR3 is built from 15 residues. Looked up from germline, CDR1 is SNHLY and CDR2 is FYNNEI. The V gene lost 6 bases and the J gene lost 1 base, with 13 bases spanning the gap. This chain's CDR3 is CASRAPGESNQPQHF. CDR3 in DNA: TGTGCCAGCAGAGCGCCAGGGGAGAGCAATCAGCCCCAGCATTTT.

This clone was observed once. The V call is TRBV5-1, the J call TRBJ2-6; the match to TRBD1 covers 7 bases. Germline V gene sequence: CDR1 SGHRS, CDR2 YFSETQ. CDR3 length: 16 residues. V shed 3 bases and J 0 bases; nucleotides not matched to a gene: 3. CDR3 coding DNA: TGCGCCAGCAGCTATGGACAGGTCTCTGGGGCCAACGTCCTGACTTTC. Translating it yields CASSYGQVSGANVLTF.

The rearrangement uses TRBV18 and TRBJ2-1; D remains unclear. Trimming cost V 5 bases and J 5 bases, with 7 bases left between them. Germline values: CDR1 KGHSH, CDR2 LQKENI. The CDR3 sequence is 12 residues long. The CDR3 bases are TGTGCCAGCTCATCCCCGAACAATGAGCAGTTCTTC. Its protein product is CASSSPNNEQFF. The complete variable domain, with remaining parts taken from reference TRBV18 and TRBJ2-1, reads NAGVMQNPRHLVRRRGQEARLRCSPMKGHSHVYWYRQLPEEGLKFMVYLQKENIIDESGMPKERFSAEFPKEGPSILRIQQVVRGDSAAYFCASSSPNNEQFFGPGTRLTVL.

This rearrangement joins TRBV9 to TRBJ2-1; 8 bases align to TRBD1. Germline lookup yields CDR1 SGDLS and CDR2 YYNGEE. CDR3 length: 13 residues. V lost 0 bases, J lost 10 bases, and 3 bases stayed unmatched. CDR3 protein: CASSVVGDREQFF. In DNA form, the CDR3 reads TGTGCCAGCAGCGTAGTCGGGGACAGGGAGCAGTTCTTC.

V and J are TRBV2 and TRBJ1-2; D is undetermined. Trimming took 4 bases from V and 8 from J, leaving 14 bases between them. From germline, CDR1 is SNHLY and CDR2 FYNNEI. CDR3 length: 13 residues. The CDR3 DNA follows: TGTGCCAGCAGTGTAGGGTACCTTAGGGGCTACACCTTC. Translating gives CASSVGYLRGYTF. Variable domain in full (rest from reference TRBV2 and TRBJ1-2): EPEVTQTPSHQVTQMGQEVILRCVPISNHLYFYWYRQILGQKVEFLVSFYNNEISEKSEIFDDQFSVERPDGSNFTLKIRSTKLEDSAMYFCASSVGYLRGYTFGSGTRLTVV.

This chain links TRBV4-2 with TRBJ2-3; perhaps D is TRBD1 or TRBD2 (6 bases each). The CDR3 covers 17 residues. V was pared by 1 base and J by 3 bases, with 17 bases between. Germline V gene sequence: CDR1 LGHNA, CDR2 YNFKEQ. CDR3 in amino acids: CASSQGGRGPGTDTQYF. The CDR3 coding sequence is TGTGCCAGCAGCCAAGGGGGTCGGGGGCCCGGTACAGATACGCAGTATTTT.

The chain couples TRBV11-3 to TRBJ2-2; D is unresolved. CDR3 length equals 13 residues. Trimming shortened V by 5 bases and J by 6 bases, and 10 bases separated the two germline ends. Germline V gives CDR1 SGHNT, CDR2 YENEEA. The CDR3 nucleotides read TGTGCCAGCAGCGAGACTGTGCCCGGGGAGCTGTTTTTT. Its translation is CASSETVPGELFF.

The chain recombines TRBV7-9 with TRBJ2-3; D perhaps matches TRBD1 (5 bases). Trimming took 1 base from V and 4 from J, leaving 9 bases between them. This CDR3 spans 14 amino acids. Germline CDR1 is SEHNR and CDR2 is FQNEAQ (reference sequence). CDR3: CASSLDRYPDTQYF. CDR3 DNA sequence: TGTGCCAGCAGCTTAGACAGGTACCCAGATACGCAGTATTTT.

The V gene is TRBV5-3, the J gene TRBJ2-2; perhaps TRBD2 as D (5 bases). TRBV5-3 has ORF status, its function being uncertain. CDR3 length: 16 residues. The ends were cut back, 0 bases at V and 4 bases at J, with 13 bases in the middle. The CDR3 spells CARSLGVDGGTGELFF. CDR3 DNA: TGTGCCAGAAGCTTGGGGGTAGACGGAGGCACCGGGGAGCTGTTTTTT.

The chain joins TRBV5-6 to TRBJ1-2; 7 bases match TRBD1. J gave up 3 bases and V 4 bases, and 6 bases lay outside the gene matches. CDR1 and CDR2 (germline): SGHDT, YYEEEE. CDR3 length: 14 amino acids. CDR3 sequence: CASSQGTDYYGYTF. The CDR3 DNA reads TGTGCCAGCAGCCAAGGGACAGACTACTATGGCTACACCTTC.

The count of this clone is one. The chain joins TRBV4-1 to TRBJ1-1; D gene unclear. The V and J ends lost 4 bases and 4 bases respectively, with 13 bases between them. This CDR3 is 14 amino acids long. The germline V gene has CDR1 MGHRA and CDR2 YSYEKL. Here the CDR3 DNA reads TGCGCCAGCAGCCCAGAGGGCTTTAGCACTGAAGCTTTCTTT. Translation gives CASSPEGFSTEAFF.

The V call is TRBV6-1, the J call TRBJ2-5; TRBD1 agrees at 7 bases. The length of the CDR3 is 14 residues. V dropped 3 bases and J dropped 4; count of bases not matched to a gene: 5. Germline CDR1 is MNHNS and CDR2 is SASEGT. CDR3: CASSDDRVGETQYF. CDR3 in DNA: TGTGCCAGCAGTGACGACAGGGTCGGAGAGACCCAGTACTTC.

V and J are TRBV27 and TRBJ1-2; D gene ambiguous. Trimming removed 0 bases at V and 3 bases at J, with 11 bases between. This CDR3 is 15 amino acids long. The germline V gene encodes CDR1 MNHEY and CDR2 SMNVEV (reference sequence). In nucleotides, the CDR3 is TGTGCCAGCAGTTTATCGGAATACGGACACTATGGCTACACCTTC. It codes for CASSLSEYGHYGYTF.

This clone appeared once. This chain uses TRBV2 with TRBJ1-1, with 11 bases lining up with TRBD1. V gave up 0 bases and J gave up 11 bases; unmatched junction bases: 8. The CDR3 spans 15 residues. The V gene's germline CDR1 is SNHLY and CDR2 FYNNEI. The CDR3, as DNA: TGTGCCAGCAGTGAAGCAAATGGACAGGGGGCCGTGGCTTTCTTT. This gives the protein CASSEANGQGAVAFF.

The chain employs TRBV11-2 and TRBJ1-5, with D possibly TRBD1 on 5 matching bases. The germline CDR1 and CDR2 sequences are SGHAT and FQNNGV. V lost 5 bases and J lost 7, with 12 bases in between. CDR3 length: 13 residues. CDR3 nucleotides: TGTGCCAGCAGCCCAGGGATACGACAGCCCCAGCATTTT. Encoded protein: CASSPGIRQPQHF.

This clone was recorded only once. The J gene is TRBJ1-2, the V gene TRBV7-2; 9 bases line up with TRBD1. Trimming at V came to 3 bases and at J to 4 bases, leaving 12 bases not matched to a gene. Germline V CDR1 and CDR2: SGHTA, FQGNSA. The CDR3 length is 17 residues. The CDR3: CASSFPYGTGPLYGYTF. The CDR3 nucleotides are TGTGCCAGCAGCTTCCCATACGGGACAGGGCCTCTCTATGGCTACACCTTC.

This chain links TRBV6-5 with TRBJ2-7, with no clear D. V was trimmed by 0 bases and J by 1 base, leaving 4 bases between them. The length of the CDR3 is 13 residues. In germline, CDR1 is MNHEY, CDR2 SVGAGI. The chain's CDR3 is CASSYSQSYEQYF. For the CDR3, the DNA is TGTGCCAGCAGTTACTCGCAATCCTACGAGCAGTACTTC.

The rearrangement uses TRBV18 and TRBJ1-5; D possibly corresponds to TRBD1 (6 bases). V was pared by 2 bases and J by 7 bases, with 12 bases between. This CDR3 comprises 14 residues. The germline CDR1 and CDR2 sequences are KGHSH and LQKENI. CDR3 in amino acids: CASSPFPGDQPQHF. In nucleotides, the CDR3 is TGTGCCAGCTCACCATTCCCAGGGGACCAGCCCCAGCATTTT.

The V and J genes are TRBV9 and TRBJ2-5, with 7 bases aligning to TRBD2. Germline CDR1 is SGDLS and CDR2 is YYNGEE. The ends lost 0 bases at V and 5 bases at J; junction bases unmatched: 4. The CDR3 loop spans 14 amino acids. CDR3 coding DNA: TGTGCCAGCAGCGTAGTGGGGGAGGGGGAGACCCAGTACTTC. As protein: CASSVVGEGETQYF. The variable domain in full, completed from reference TRBV9 and TRBJ2-5, reads DSGVTQTPKHLITATGQRVTLRCSPRSGDLSVYWYQQSLDQGLQFLIQYYNGEERAKGNILERFSAQQFPDLHSELNLSSLELGDSALYFCASSVVGEGETQYFGPGTRLLVL.